This T cell receptor (beta chain) derives from a study of identical twins. V was shortened by 8 bases and J by 2 bases, with 22 bases between the two germline ends. The CDR3 extends over 18 amino acids. Germline assignment: CDR1 MDHEN and CDR2 SYDVKM. Note on this clonotype: A single base separates this from a much larger clone, so it may be a read error.

TCRdb re-called the 5' RACE reads with MiXCR, one entry per CDR3 protein. The repertoire holds roughly 1.6 million distinct CDR3 sequences, around 33% seen once, with around 0.3% in the top ten. Input material: cord blood. The clonotype was recovered from a newborn girl in good health. The chain joins TRBV28 to TRBJ2-6; no firm D call. In DNA form, the CDR3 reads TGTGCCAGCGGTCCCATAACCCGGGCTCGAACTGGGGCCAACGTCCTGACTTTC. It translates to CASGPITRARTGANVLTF.